This passage covers 17 T cell receptor beta chains from one sample sequenced in a study of T cell repertoires in cytomegalovirus infection. Antigen specificity for these receptors is unknown. TCRdb independently ran MiXCR on the reads; one entry per CDR3 protein. The sample carries 250,000 to 300,000 distinct CDR3 sequences, 22% recorded once. The sample consisted of cultured PBMCs, taken from culture after CMV antigen stimulation. These receptor sequences come from a human donor in good health (CMV status not recorded). Some clones in this sample may be carry-over from other donors' samples.

The chain joins TRBV6-2 or TRBV6-3 to TRBJ1-2; D is possibly TRBD1 (6 bases). Germline-derived CDR1 and CDR2 are MNHEY and SVGEGT. The CDR3 runs 14 residues. V lost 6 bases to trimming and J lost 8 bases, with 19 bases between them. CDR3 coding DNA: TGTGCCAGCAGCCACTCGCCCCAGGGGATGGGCTACACCTTC. Translating gives CASSHSPQGMGYTF.

The V gene is TRBV6-2 or TRBV6-3, the J gene TRBJ1-5; TRBD1 matches 9 bases. Germline CDR1 is MNHEY and CDR2 is SVGEGT. The CDR3 is 14 amino acids. Trimming at V came to 4 bases and at J to 5 bases, leaving 3 bases not matched to a gene. The CDR3 loop reads CASSWTGVYQPQHF. CDR3 coding DNA: TGTGCCAGCAGTTGGACAGGGGTTTATCAGCCCCAGCATTTT.

This clonotype was found many times. The chain links TRBV4-3 to TRBJ2-1, with 10 bases fitting TRBD1. V trimming: 4 bases; J trimming: 7 bases; junction bases outside the gene matches: 7. This CDR3 spans 15 amino acids. CDR1 LGHNA and CDR2 YSLEER come from the germline V gene. The chain's CDR3 is CASSPRDRGFNEQFF. DNA of the CDR3: TGCGCCAGCAGCCCCCGGGACAGGGGTTTTAATGAGCAGTTCTTC.

This clonotype was picked up many times. This chain connects TRBV7-9 to TRBJ2-3; no clear D gene. Germline loops: CDR1 SEHNR, CDR2 FQNEAQ (reference sequence). The CDR3 consists of 14 residues. V was pared by 1 base and J by 4 bases, with 9 bases between. CDR3 in amino acids: CASSLDTGPDTQYF. In nucleotides, the CDR3 is TGTGCCAGCAGCTTAGATACTGGGCCAGATACGCAGTATTTT.

The chain carries TRBV4-3 and TRBJ2-4, with D tentatively TRBD1 (5 bases). Trimming left V 4 bases short and J 0 bases short, with 13 bases between. Germline CDR1 LGHNA, CDR2 YSLEER. CDR3 size: 16 residues. CDR3 amino acids: CASSLPPGLAKNIQYF. CDR3 DNA: TGCGCCAGCAGCCTTCCGCCAGGGTTAGCCAAAAACATTCAGTACTTC.

Note on this clonotype: This may come from a read error, since a much larger clone is one base off. V and J are TRBV10-3 and TRBJ1-6; 7 bases are shared with TRBD1. The CDR3 covers 16 residues. Germline V gene lookup returns CDR1 ENHRY and CDR2 SYGVKD. The CDR3 DNA follows: TGTACCATCAGTGGACGACAGGGCCCGGCGAATTCACCCCTCCACTTT. Residues: CTISGRQGPANSPLHF.

This chain connects TRBV28 to TRBJ1-2; 7 nucleotides line up with TRBD1. V trimming: 5 bases; J trimming: 8 bases; junction bases outside the gene matches: 2. The CDR3 is 11 amino acids. The germline CDR1 and CDR2 sequences are MDHEN and SYDVKM. The CDR3 here is CASSPRGGYTF. The CDR3 bases are TGTGCCAGCAGTCCCAGGGGGGGCTACACCTTC.

In its sample, this clonotype was seen a few times. This rearrangement joins TRBV4-1 to TRBJ2-1; 10 bases agree with TRBD1. Germline V gives CDR1 MGHRA, CDR2 YSYEKL. The CDR3 length is 16 residues. J lost 9 bases, V lost 6 bases, and 14 bases had no gene match. CDR3 bases: TGCGCCAGCAGACCGAAAACTGGACAGGGGGAAGGTGAGCAGTTCTTC. This gives the protein CASRPKTGQGEGEQFF.

This chain links TRBV19 with TRBJ1-5; the D gene is possibly TRBD1 (5 bases). V was shortened by 3 bases and J by 0 bases, with 12 bases between the two germline ends. This CDR3 contains 16 residues. Germline CDR1 reads LNHDA; CDR2 reads SQIVND (reference sequence). The CDR3 bases are TGTGCCAGTAGTATTTGGGCAGGGTATAGCAATCAGCCCCAGCATTTT. It is translated as CASSIWAGYSNQPQHF. Drawing the rest from reference TRBV19 and TRBJ1-5, the complete variable domain is DGGITQSPKYLFRKEGQNVTLSCEQNLNHDAMYWYRQDPGQGLRLIYYSQIVNDFQKGDIAEGYSVSREKKESFPLTVTSAQKNPTAFYLCASSIWAGYSNQPQHFGDGTRLSIL.

This clonotype was seen many times. This chain joins TRBV29-1 and TRBJ2-2, with D possibly called TRBD1 or TRBD2 (5 bases each). The CDR3 covers 13 residues. V lost 6 bases and J 7 bases, leaving 15 bases between the germline ends. Looked up from germline, CDR1 is SQVTM and CDR2 is ANQGSEA. The chain's CDR3 is CSVDSGGYGELFF. The CDR3 DNA sequence: TGCAGCGTCGACAGTGGGGGATACGGGGAGCTGTTTTTT.

This clonotype turned up a few times. The V call is TRBV6-1, the J call TRBJ1-2; 8 bases are a match to TRBD1. The CDR3 runs 14 residues. V shed 7 bases and J 4 bases; nucleotides not matched to a gene: 8. Germline CDR1 MNHNS, CDR2 SASEGT. CDR3: CASIQPGQVYGYTF. The CDR3 nucleotides are TGTGCCAGCATCCAACCGGGACAGGTCTATGGCTACACCTTC.

The gene calls are TRBV4-2 and TRBJ2-6; no firm D call. V was pared by 2 bases and J by 0 bases, with 11 bases between. CDR3 size: 17 residues. Germline values: CDR1 LGHNA, CDR2 YNFKEQ. The CDR3 DNA reads TGTGCCAGCAGCCAATCCGCAGGAACCTCTGGGGCCAACGTCCTGACTTTC. Amino acids: CASSQSAGTSGANVLTF.

This clonotype was seen ten or more times. This chain links TRBV12-3 or TRBV12-4 with TRBJ2-4; no firm D call. The CDR3 has 14 residues. Trimming shortened V by 6 bases and J by 7 bases, and 16 bases separated the two germline ends. CDR3 DNA: TGTGCCAGCAGAAGCGACACGGAGTTGAACATTCAGTACTTC. Protein: CASRSDTELNIQYF.

This clonotype was detected ten times or more. The genes are TRBV7-8 and TRBJ1-5, with D unclear. Trimming stripped 1 base from V and 7 bases from J, with 8 bases between. The CDR3 is made up of 13 amino acids. CDR1 is SGHVS and CDR2 is FQNEAQ in the germline V gene. In DNA, the CDR3 is TGTGCCAGCAGCTTAGGTCTCGGCCAGCCCCAGCATTTT. Protein product: CASSLGLGQPQHF. The full variable domain, rest sourced from reference TRBV7-8 and TRBJ1-5, is GAGVSQSPRYKVAKRGQDVALRCDPISGHVSLFWYQQALGQGPEFLTYFQNEAQLDKSGLPSDRFFAERPEGSVSTLKIQRTQQEDSAVYLCASSLGLGQPQHFGDGTRLSIL.

This clonotype was detected many times. The gene calls are TRBV7-6 and TRBJ2-2, with 8 bases matching TRBD1. J lost 5 bases, V lost 3 bases, and 5 bases had no gene match. The length of the CDR3 is 15 residues. Germline lookup yields CDR1 SGHVS and CDR2 FNYEAQ. For the CDR3, the DNA is TGTGCCAGCAGCTTGGCAGGGGGCATGACCGGGGAGCTGTTTTTT. This encodes CASSLAGGMTGELFF.

Remarks on this clonotype: The junction departs from the called germline gene at one end, perhaps through a read error. This sequence joins TRBV14 and TRBJ2-1; 11 bases map to TRBD1. Germline V gives CDR1 SGHDN, CDR2 FVKESK. This CDR3 has 16 amino acids. CDR3 region: CAGRRTGGSAYNEQFF. CDR3 nucleotides: TGTGCCGGCAGGAGGACAGGGGGCTCGGCCTACAATGAGCAGTTCTTC.

The chain combines TRBV2 with TRBJ2-3; no firm D call. Trimming shortened V by 4 bases and J by 6 bases, and 8 bases separated the two germline ends. Germline V CDR1 and CDR2: SNHLY, FYNNEI. The length of the CDR3 is 12 residues. The CDR3 loop reads CASSVFSDTQYF. The CDR3 coding sequence is TGTGCCAGCAGTGTATTTTCGGATACGCAGTATTTT.